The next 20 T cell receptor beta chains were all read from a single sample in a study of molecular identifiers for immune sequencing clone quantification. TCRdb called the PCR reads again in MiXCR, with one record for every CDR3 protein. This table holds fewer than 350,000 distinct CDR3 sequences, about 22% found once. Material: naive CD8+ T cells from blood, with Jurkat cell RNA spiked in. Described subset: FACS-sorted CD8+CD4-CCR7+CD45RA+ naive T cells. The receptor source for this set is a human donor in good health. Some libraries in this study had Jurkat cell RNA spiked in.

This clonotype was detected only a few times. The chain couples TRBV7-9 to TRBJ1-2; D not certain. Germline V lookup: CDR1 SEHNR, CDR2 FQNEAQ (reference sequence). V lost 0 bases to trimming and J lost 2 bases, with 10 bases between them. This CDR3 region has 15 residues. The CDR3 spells CASSLASPLNYGYTF. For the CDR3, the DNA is TGTGCCAGCAGCTTAGCGAGCCCACTCAACTATGGCTACACCTTC.

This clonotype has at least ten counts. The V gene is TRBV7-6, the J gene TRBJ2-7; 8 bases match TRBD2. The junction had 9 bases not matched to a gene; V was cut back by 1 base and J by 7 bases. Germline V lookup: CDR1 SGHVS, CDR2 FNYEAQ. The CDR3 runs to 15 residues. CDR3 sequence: CASSLELGAGAEQYF. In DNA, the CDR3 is TGTGCCAGCAGCTTAGAACTGGGAGCGGGAGCGGAGCAGTACTTC.

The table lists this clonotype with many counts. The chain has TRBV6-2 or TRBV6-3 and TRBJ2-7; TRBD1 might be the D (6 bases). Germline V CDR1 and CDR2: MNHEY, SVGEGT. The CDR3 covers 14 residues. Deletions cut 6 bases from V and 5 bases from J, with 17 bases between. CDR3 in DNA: TGTGCCAGCAGAGCCCCCGGACAGCCTAACGAGCAGTACTTC. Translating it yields CASRAPGQPNEQYF.

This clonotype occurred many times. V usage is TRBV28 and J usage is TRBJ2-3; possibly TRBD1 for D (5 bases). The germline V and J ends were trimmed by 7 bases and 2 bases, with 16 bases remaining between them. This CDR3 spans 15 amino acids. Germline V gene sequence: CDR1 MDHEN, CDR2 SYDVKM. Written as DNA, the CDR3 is TGTGCCAGCAAACCGACAGCCAAATCCACAGATACGCAGTATTTT. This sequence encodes CASKPTAKSTDTQYF.

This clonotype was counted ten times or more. The CDR3 nucleotides are TGCAGCGTTACTAGCGGCCGGAATGAGCAGTTCTTC. Translating gives CSVTSGRNEQFF. The V call is TRBV29-1, the J call TRBJ2-1, with TRBD2 identical over 8 bases. Germline V lookup: CDR1 SQVTM, CDR2 ANQGSEA. The CDR3 runs 12 residues. V gave up 5 bases and J gave up 7 bases; unmatched junction bases: 4.

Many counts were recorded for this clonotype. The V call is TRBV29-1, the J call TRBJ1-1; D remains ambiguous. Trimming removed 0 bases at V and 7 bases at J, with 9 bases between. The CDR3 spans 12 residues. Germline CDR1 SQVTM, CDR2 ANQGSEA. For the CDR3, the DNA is TGCAGCGTTGAAGAAGAGGATGGTGAAGCTTTCTTT. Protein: CSVEEEDGEAFF.

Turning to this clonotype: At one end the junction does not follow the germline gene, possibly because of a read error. The CDR3 region has the DNA TGTGCCTGCAGCTTGAGATGGGGCAAAGAGACCCAGTACTTC. Its protein product is CACSLRWGKETQYF. V is TRBV5-6 and J is TRBJ2-5; the D gene is possibly TRBD1 (5 bases). Germline V lookup: CDR1 SGHDT, CDR2 YYEEEE. The length of the CDR3 is 14 residues.

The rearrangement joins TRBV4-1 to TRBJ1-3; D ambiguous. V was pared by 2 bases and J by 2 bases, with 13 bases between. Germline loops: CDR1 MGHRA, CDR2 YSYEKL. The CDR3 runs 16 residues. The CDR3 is CASSQSGVGTGNTIYF. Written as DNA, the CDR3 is TGCGCCAGCAGCCAAAGTGGAGTGGGGACTGGAAACACCATATATTTT.

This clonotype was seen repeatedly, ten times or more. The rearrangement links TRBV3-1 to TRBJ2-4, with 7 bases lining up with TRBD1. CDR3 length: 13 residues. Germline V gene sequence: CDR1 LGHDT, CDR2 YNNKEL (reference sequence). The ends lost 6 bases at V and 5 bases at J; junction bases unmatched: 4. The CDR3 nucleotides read TGTGCCAGCAGAGCCGGGACAGAAAACATTCAGTACTTC. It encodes CASRAGTENIQYF.

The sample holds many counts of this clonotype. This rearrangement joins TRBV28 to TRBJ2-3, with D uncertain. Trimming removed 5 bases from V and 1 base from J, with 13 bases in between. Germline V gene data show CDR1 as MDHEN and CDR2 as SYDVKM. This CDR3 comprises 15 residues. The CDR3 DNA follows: TGTGCCAGCAGTCCTGACATCCTCCGCACAGATACGCAGTATTTT. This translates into CASSPDILRTDTQYF.

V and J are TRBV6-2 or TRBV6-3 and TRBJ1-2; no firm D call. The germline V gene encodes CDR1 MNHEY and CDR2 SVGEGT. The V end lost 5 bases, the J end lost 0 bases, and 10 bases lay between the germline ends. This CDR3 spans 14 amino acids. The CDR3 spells CASSPRPSNYGYTF. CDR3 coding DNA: TGTGCCAGCAGTCCCCGCCCTTCTAACTATGGCTACACCTTC.

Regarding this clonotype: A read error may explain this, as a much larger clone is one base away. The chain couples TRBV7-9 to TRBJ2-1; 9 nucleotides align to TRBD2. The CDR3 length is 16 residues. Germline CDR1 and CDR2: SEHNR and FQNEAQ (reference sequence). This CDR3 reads CASSPRLAVNYNERFF. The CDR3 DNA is TGTGCCAGCAGCCCCAGACTAGCGGTAAACTACAATGAGCGGTTCTTC.

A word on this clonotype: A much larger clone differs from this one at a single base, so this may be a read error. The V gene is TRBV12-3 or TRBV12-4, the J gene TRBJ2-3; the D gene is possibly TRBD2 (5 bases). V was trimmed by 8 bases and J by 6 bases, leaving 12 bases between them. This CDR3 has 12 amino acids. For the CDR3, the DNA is TGTGCCAGCGGACTGTTTCAGGATACGCAGTATTTT. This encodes CASGLFQDTQYF.

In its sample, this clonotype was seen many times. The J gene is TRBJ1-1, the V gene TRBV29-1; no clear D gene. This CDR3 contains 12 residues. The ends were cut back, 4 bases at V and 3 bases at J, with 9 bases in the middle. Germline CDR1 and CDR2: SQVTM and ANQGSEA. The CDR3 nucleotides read TGCAGCGTTGGGTTCGGGGACACTGAAGCTTTCTTT. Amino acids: CSVGFGDTEAFF.

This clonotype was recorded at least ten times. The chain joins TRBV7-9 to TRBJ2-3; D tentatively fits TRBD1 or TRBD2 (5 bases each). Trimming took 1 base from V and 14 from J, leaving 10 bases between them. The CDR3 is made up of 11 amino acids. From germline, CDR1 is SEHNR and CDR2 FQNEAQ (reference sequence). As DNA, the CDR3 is TGTGCCAGCAGCTTAGGGGACGTGGGGTATTTT. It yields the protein CASSLGDVGYF.

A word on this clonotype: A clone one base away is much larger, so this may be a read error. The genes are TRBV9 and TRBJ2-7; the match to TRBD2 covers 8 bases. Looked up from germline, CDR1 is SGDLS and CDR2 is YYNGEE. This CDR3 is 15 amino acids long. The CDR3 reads CAGSVGGTSSYEQYF. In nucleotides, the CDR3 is TGTGCCGGCAGCGTAGGCGGGACTAGCTCCTACGAGCAGTACTTC. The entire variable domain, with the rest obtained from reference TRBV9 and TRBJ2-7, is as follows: DSGVTQTPKHLITATGQRVTLRCSPRSGDLSVYWYQQSLDQGLQFLIQYYNGEERAKGNILERFSAQQFPDLHSELNLSSLELGDSALYFCAGSVGGTSSYEQYFGPGTRLTVT.

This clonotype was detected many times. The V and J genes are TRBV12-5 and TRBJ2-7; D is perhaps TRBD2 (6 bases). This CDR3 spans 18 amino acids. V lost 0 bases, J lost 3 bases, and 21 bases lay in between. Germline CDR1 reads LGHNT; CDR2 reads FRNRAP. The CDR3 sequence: CASGLVGEEGRPYYEQYF. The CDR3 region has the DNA TGTGCTAGTGGTTTGGTTGGGGAGGAAGGGAGGCCCTACTACGAGCAGTACTTC.

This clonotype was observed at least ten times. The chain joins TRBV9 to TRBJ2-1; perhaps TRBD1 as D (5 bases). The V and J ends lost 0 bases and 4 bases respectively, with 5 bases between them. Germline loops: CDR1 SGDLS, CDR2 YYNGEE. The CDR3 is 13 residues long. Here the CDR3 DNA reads TGTGCCAGCAGCGTAGGACAGTACAATGAGCAGTTCTTC. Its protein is CASSVGQYNEQFF.

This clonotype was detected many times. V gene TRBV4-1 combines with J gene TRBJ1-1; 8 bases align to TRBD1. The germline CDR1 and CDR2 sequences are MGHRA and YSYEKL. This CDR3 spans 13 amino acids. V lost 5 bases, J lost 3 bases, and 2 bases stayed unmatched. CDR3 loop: CASSADRDTEAFF. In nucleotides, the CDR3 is TGCGCCAGCAGCGCGGACAGGGACACTGAAGCTTTCTTT.

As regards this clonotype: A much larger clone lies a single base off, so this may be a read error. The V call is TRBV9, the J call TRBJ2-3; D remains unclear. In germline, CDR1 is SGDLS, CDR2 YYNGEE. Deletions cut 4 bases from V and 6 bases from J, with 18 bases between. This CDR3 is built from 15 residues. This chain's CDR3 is CASSLSGRIGDTQYF. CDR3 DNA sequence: TGTGCCAGCAGCCTTTCAGGCAGGATTGGGGATACGCAGTATTTT.